These 18 T cell receptor beta chains share one sample of origin, sequenced in a study of blood T cells in healthy people across ages. The authors ran a second PCR of roughly 6 to 11 cycles using a sample-barcoded 5' primer and a J-beta primer mix. Each CDR3 protein gets one entry after TCRdb re-called the 5' RACE reads with MiXCR. This table has roughly 680,000 distinct CDR3 sequences, 45% to 50% appearing once. Sequencing used blood. These receptors came from a woman aged 55-70 years in good health.

This clonotype was seen only a few times. The rearrangement uses TRBV10-3 and TRBJ2-5; D might be TRBD2 (6 bases). Germline lookup yields CDR1 ENHRY and CDR2 SYGVKD. The CDR3 has 15 amino acids. V was shortened by 5 bases and J by 4 bases, with 17 bases between the two germline ends. CDR3 bases: TGTGCCATCAGTACTAGCAGGAATCAAGGAGAGACCCAGTACTTC. Translated: CAISTSRNQGETQYF.

This clonotype was counted many times. V and J are TRBV7-2 and TRBJ2-3; a possible D gene is TRBD2 (5 bases). The CDR3 is 14 residues long. The V end was cut by 3 bases, the J end by 1 base, with 8 bases between. Germline values: CDR1 SGHTA, CDR2 FQGNSA. As DNA, the CDR3 is TGTGCCAGCAGCTTTGGGCGGGGCACAGATACGCAGTATTTT. Its translation is CASSFGRGTDTQYF.

The V and J genes are TRBV6-2 or TRBV6-3 and TRBJ2-2; 8 positions agree with TRBD1. The CDR3 is made up of 14 amino acids. The germline V gene encodes CDR1 MNHEY and CDR2 SVGEGT. The trim removed 7 bases at V and 7 bases at J, leaving 8 bases unmatched. The CDR3 sequence is CASTQTGDNGELFF. The CDR3 coding sequence is TGTGCCAGCACCCAGACAGGGGATAACGGGGAGCTGTTTTTT.

This chain uses TRBV5-5 with TRBJ1-6, with no clear D. Germline values: CDR1 SGHKS, CDR2 YYEKEE (reference sequence). Trimming removed 4 bases from V and 7 bases from J, with 15 bases in between. The length of the CDR3 is 15 residues. Written as DNA, the CDR3 is TGTGCCAGCAGCGCCCAGCGGGTCGGAAATTCACCCCTCCACTTT. This gives the protein CASSAQRVGNSPLHF.

V and J are TRBV15 and TRBJ1-5; D may be TRBD1 (5 bases). Germline V gene sequence: CDR1 LNHNV, CDR2 YYDKDF (reference sequence). The CDR3 loop spans 14 amino acids. Trimming removed 1 base from V and 7 bases from J, with 11 bases in between. This chain's CDR3 is CATSRVRDRQPQHF. Here the CDR3 DNA reads TGTGCCACCAGCAGAGTCAGGGACCGGCAGCCCCAGCATTTT.

The chain couples TRBV25-1 to TRBJ1-2; D might be TRBD1 (6 bases). The length of the CDR3 is 13 residues. CDR1 is MGHDK, CDR2 SYGVNS, per germline. V lost 10 bases to trimming and J lost 4 bases, with 16 bases between them. In DNA form, the CDR3 reads TGTGCCACCGGGACAATTGACACCTATGGCTACACCTTC. Protein: CATGTIDTYGYTF.

This clonotype came up many times. This chain links TRBV5-1 with TRBJ2-7; the D gene is possibly TRBD1 (6 bases). Trimming shortened V by 3 bases and J by 2 bases, and 12 bases separated the two germline ends. The CDR3 runs to 14 residues. CDR1 and CDR2 (germline): SGHRS, YFSETQ. The CDR3 sequence: CASSSDRRTYEQYF. DNA for the CDR3: TGCGCCAGCAGCTCAGACAGGCGTACCTACGAGCAGTACTTC.

The rearrangement joins TRBV16 to TRBJ2-1; D uncertain. Germline lookup yields CDR1 KGHSY and CDR2 FQNENV. The V and J ends lost 3 bases and 10 bases respectively, with 16 bases between them. This CDR3 contains 14 residues. This CDR3 reads CASSQGSELYEQFF. In DNA, the CDR3 is TGTGCCAGCAGCCAGGGCAGCGAGTTGTACGAGCAGTTCTTC.

The V call is TRBV6-6, the J call TRBJ2-2; TRBD1 is a possible D gene (6 bases). Looked up from germline, CDR1 is MNHNY and CDR2 is SVGAGI (reference sequence). The V gene lost 8 bases and the J gene lost 2 bases, with 18 bases spanning the gap. The CDR3 sequence is 16 residues long. CDR3 loop: CASVQRGTTNTGELFF. The DNA for the CDR3 is TGTGCCAGCGTCCAAAGGGGGACAACCAACACCGGGGAGCTGTTTTTT.

V and J are TRBV29-1 and TRBJ2-1; no clear D. CDR1 and CDR2 (germline): SQVTM, ANQGSEA. CDR3 length: 10 amino acids. Trimming left V 3 bases short and J 9 bases short, with 6 bases between. The CDR3 spells CSVEEAEQFF. The CDR3 DNA is TGCAGCGTTGAGGAAGCTGAGCAGTTCTTC.

The V gene is TRBV7-2, the J gene TRBJ1-1, with a possible D match to TRBD1 (5 bases). V was pared by 2 bases and J by 3 bases, with 16 bases between. The CDR3 is 16 amino acids. The germline V gene encodes CDR1 SGHTA and CDR2 FQGNSA. CDR3: CASSLRRQSRDTEAFF. CDR3 nucleotides: TGTGCCAGCAGCTTACGTCGACAGTCCCGGGACACTGAAGCTTTCTTT.

The genes are TRBV6-1 and TRBJ1-1; D gene unclear. Germline V gene sequence: CDR1 MNHNS, CDR2 SASEGT. The CDR3 has 17 amino acids. The V and J ends lost 6 bases and 0 bases respectively, with 20 bases between them. CDR3 amino acids: CASSENPGRNLNTEAFF. The CDR3 DNA reads as TGTGCCAGCAGCGAAAATCCCGGCAGGAACCTGAACACTGAAGCTTTCTTT.

The chain is built from TRBV5-6 and TRBJ2-7, with 12 bases that match TRBD2. The CDR3 spans 16 residues. Unmatched junction bases numbered 5, after V lost 1 base and J lost 3 bases. Germline V lookup: CDR1 SGHDT, CDR2 YYEEEE. The CDR3 sequence: CASSLNGLAGNYEQYF. CDR3 coding DNA: TGTGCCAGCAGCTTGAACGGACTAGCGGGAAACTACGAGCAGTACTTC. Together with reference TRBV5-6 and TRBJ2-7, the CDR3 gives the full variable domain: DAGVTQSPTHLIKTRGQQVTLRCSPKSGHDTVSWYQQALGQGPQFIFQYYEEEERQRGNFPDRFSGHQFPNYSSELNVNALLLGDSALYLCASSLNGLAGNYEQYFGPGTRLTVT.

This clonotype came up many times. This rearrangement joins TRBV29-1 to TRBJ2-7; D not certain. This CDR3 is 13 amino acids long. CDR1 is SQVTM and CDR2 is ANQGSEA in the germline V gene. V lost 7 bases to trimming and J lost 3 bases, with 16 bases between them. CDR3 region: CSAQTAEDYEQYF. The CDR3 coding sequence is TGCAGCGCTCAGACGGCAGAAGACTACGAGCAGTACTTC.

The chain recombines TRBV29-1 with TRBJ2-1; a possible D gene is TRBD1 (5 bases). Between the trimmed V and J ends, which lost 2 bases and 4 bases, there was a span of 9 bases. Germline CDR1 SQVTM, CDR2 ANQGSEA. The CDR3 is 13 amino acids. The CDR3 loop is CSVEPREYNEQFF. In DNA form, the CDR3 reads TGCAGCGTTGAACCCAGGGAATACAATGAGCAGTTCTTC.

The chain joins TRBV20-1 to TRBJ2-3; the match to TRBD1 covers 7 bases. Germline CDR1 reads DFQATT; CDR2 reads SNEGSKA (reference sequence). The V gene end was trimmed by 1 base and the J gene end by 11 bases; junction bases not matched to a gene: 6. The length of the CDR3 is 12 residues. This CDR3 is CSARVQGTRQYF. CDR3 bases: TGCAGTGCTAGAGTACAGGGGACAAGGCAGTATTTT.

This chain links TRBV9 with TRBJ1-6, with 7 bases lining up with TRBD1. The CDR3 consists of 16 residues. The junction had 14 bases not matched to a gene; V was cut back by 7 bases and J by 7 bases. Germline V gene sequence: CDR1 SGDLS, CDR2 YYNGEE. In DNA, the CDR3 is TGTGCCAGCGACCGAAACCCCGGGACAGACAATTCACCCCTCCACTTT. It is translated as CASDRNPGTDNSPLHF.

This clonotype was seen a handful of times. For the CDR3, the DNA is TGTGCCAGCAGCTTACGCGGGATGGAGGGCAATGAGCAGTTCTTC. The encoded protein is CASSLRGMEGNEQFF. The J gene is TRBJ2-1, the V gene TRBV7-2; weak D call: TRBD2 (6 bases). V dropped 2 bases and J dropped 6 bases, with 14 bases sitting between them. This CDR3 is 15 amino acids long. The germline gives CDR1 SGHTA, CDR2 FQGNSA.